These 2 T cell receptor beta chains were sequenced from one sample in a study of patients and donors after allogeneic stem cell transplantation. MiXCR, run by TCRdb on the RT-PCR reads, gives a single entry per CDR3 protein. This sample has roughly 41,000 distinct CDR3 sequences, with around a third found just once. The specimen was blood, either unsorted or a sorted T cell fraction (not recorded which). These receptors came from a human donor who was either an allogeneic HSCT recipient or a stem cell or donor lymphocyte infusion donor (not recorded which). It is not recorded whose cells these are; they may come from a transplant donor.

This clonotype showed up just a few times. This chain links TRBV9 with TRBJ2-2; 10 bases are a match to TRBD1. Losses at the gene ends were 4 bases for V and 4 bases for J; bases not matched to a gene: 7. CDR3 size: 16 residues. Germline values: CDR1 SGDLS, CDR2 YYNGEE. The CDR3 nucleotides are TGTGCCAGCAGCAAGGACAGGGGGTTTCGCACCGGGGAGCTGTTTTTT. It encodes CASSKDRGFRTGELFF.

The chain carries TRBV5-6 and TRBJ2-7, with D maybe TRBD1 (6 bases). V was shortened by 4 bases and J by 0 bases, with 17 bases between the two germline ends. Germline CDR1 and CDR2: SGHDT and YYEEEE. The CDR3 consists of 16 residues. The CDR3 DNA reads as TGTGCCAGCAGCAAACAGGGCTTACTGAACTCCTACGAGCAGTACTTC. Its translation: CASSKQGLLNSYEQYF.